A selection of T cell receptor beta chains follows, all from one sample in a study of memory CD4+ T cells and cytomegalovirus serostatus. The method was immunoSEQ multiplex PCR; TCRdb's version includes in-frame clones alone and lacks a portion of them. The sample records tens of thousands of clones, over 70% being singletons. The sample comprised memory CD4+ T cells from blood. The source of these receptors is an adult in good health and CMV-seropositive. Each CDR3 is given with its conserved first and last residue.

v_gene	j_gene	CDR3aa
TRBV11-2	TRBJ2-2	CASGGRYPNTGELFF
TRBV18	TRBJ1-5	CASSPRSNQPQHF
TRBV7-2	TRBJ1-4	CASSEGGVNEKLFF
TRBV10-2	TRBJ1-1	CASRENTEAFF
TRBV11-2	TRBJ2-1	CASSRGHLGGGSYNEQFF
TRBV5-6	TRBJ2-7	CASSPVGTGIHEQYF
TRBV7-3	TRBJ1-1	CASSRPNRGLGAEAFF
TRBV19	TRBJ1-2	CASTSAGQILYGYTF
TRBV5-6	TRBJ2-5	CASSIPGTIQETQYF
TRBV7-9	TRBJ1-2	CASRPRGAAGYTF
TRBV7-9	TRBJ2-3	CASSFARGGADTQYF
TRBV19	TRBJ2-1	CASSVGLGGNEQFF
TRBV5-1	TRBJ1-3	CASSSTTESSGNTIYF
TRBV6-5	TRBJ2-1	CASSQSGRGFNEQFF